The text below deals with one T cell receptor (beta chain). The target antigen is unknown. TCR beta rearrangements were amplified from peripheral blood genomic DNA. This sample was included in a study of T cell repertoires in aging, cancer and after chemotherapy. Whole-study results and caveats: Untreated cancer patients had significantly lower blood TCR diversity than age-matched healthy donors. Healthy donors lost TCR diversity with age mainly through richness, cancer patients through richness and evenness. Across the chemotherapy interval, each cancer cohort showed higher median generation probability, suggesting thymic rebound. The repertoire data cannot show anything about immunological memory following chemotherapy.

Germline V gene sequence: CDR1 MRHNA, CDR2 SNTAGT. There are 13 residues in the CDR3. Trimming pared 0 bases from V and 6 bases from J, leaving 9 bases between. Rearranged V-D-J TRB sequences were amplified with a mixed TRB-A/B primer pool. Using its own MiXCR run on the multiplex PCR reads, TCRdb lists one record per CDR3 protein. This table holds approximately 9,600 distinct CDR3 sequences, less than 30% found once. The source is a human donor in good health. Material for sequencing was blood. This chain links TRBV6-4 with TRBJ2-7; D remains unclear. This CDR3 is CASSDSFSSEQYF. DNA for the CDR3: TGTGCCAGCAGTGACTCGTTCTCGAGCGAGCAGTACTTC.